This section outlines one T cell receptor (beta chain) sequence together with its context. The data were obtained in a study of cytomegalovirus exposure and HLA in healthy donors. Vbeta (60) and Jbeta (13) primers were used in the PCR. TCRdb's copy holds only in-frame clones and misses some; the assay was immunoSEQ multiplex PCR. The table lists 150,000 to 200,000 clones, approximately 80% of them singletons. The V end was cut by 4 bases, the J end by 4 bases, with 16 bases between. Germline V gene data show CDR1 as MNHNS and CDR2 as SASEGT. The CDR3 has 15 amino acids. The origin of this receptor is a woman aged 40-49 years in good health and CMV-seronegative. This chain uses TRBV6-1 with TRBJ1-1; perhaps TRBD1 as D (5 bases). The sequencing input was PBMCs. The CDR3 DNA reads TGTGCCAGCAGTGTAGGGGTCAGGGTGGTCACTGAAGCTTTCTTT. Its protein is CASSVGVRVVTEAFF.